Listed below are T cell receptor beta chains from one sample, sequenced in a study of cytomegalovirus exposure and HLA in healthy donors. Generated by immunoSEQ multiplex PCR, the TCRdb table keeps only in-frame clones and is missing some. This sample yields over 150,000 clones, of which roughly 82% are seen a single time; around 11% belongs to the top ten. Source material: PBMCs. These receptors all stem from a man aged 45-60 years in good health and CMV-seropositive. CDR3s include the opening cysteine and the closing phenylalanine or tryptophan. D genes are given only for firm matches. The size of a clone is reported for some rows only, either as once, few or many, or as a class for expanded clones.

size | J | V | length | D | DNA | CDR3
few | TRBJ1-1 | TRBV5-1 | 12 | TRBD1 | TGCGCCAGCGAGGGAGACAGGGGAAAGGCTTTCTTT | CASEGDRGKAFF
. | TRBJ1-1 | TRBV11-1 | 13 | . | TGTGCCAGCAGCCCGGGTGTGGCCGGGGGAGCTTTCTTT | CASSPGVAGGAFF
. | TRBJ1-5 | TRBV6-5 | 14 | . | TGTGCCAGCAGTTACTCCGGCAGGGATCAGCCCCAGCATTTT | CASSYSGRDQPQHF
. | TRBJ2-5 | TRBV9 | 13 | . | TGTGCCAGCAGCCCGGTCGGGGAAGAGACCCAGTACTTC | CASSPVGEETQYF
. | TRBJ2-7 | TRBV7-6 | 14 | . | TGTGCCAGCAGCTTAACCACTGCAGGGTTCGAGCAGTACTTC | CASSLTTAGFEQYF
. | TRBJ1-4 | TRBV4-3 | 14 | . | TGCGCCAGCAGCCAAGATCGTCAAGGGAGACAACTGTTTTTT | CASSQDRQGRQLFF
once | TRBJ1-6 | TRBV11-2 | 13 | . | TGTGCCAGCACCAGGGTTGTTAATTCACCCCTCCACTTT | CASTRVVNSPLHF
. | TRBJ1-2 | TRBV7-8 | 14 | TRBD1 | TGTGCCAGCAGCCTCCGACAGGGAGGCTATGGCTACACCTTC | CASSLRQGGYGYTF
. | TRBJ2-1 | TRBV11-2 | 16 | TRBD2 | TGTGCCAGCAGCGCTCCGGTTAGCGGGGGGGCTAATGAGCAGTTCTTC | CASSAPVSGGANEQFF
. | TRBJ1-2 | TRBV2 | 14 | TRBD1 | TGTGCCAGCGGAGGGTTGGCAGGGGGATATAGGGACACCTTC | CASGGLAGGYRDTF
. | TRBJ2-2 | TRBV9 | 13 | . | TGTGCCAGTGAACAGGCGAACACCGGGGAGCTGTTTTTT | CASEQANTGELFF
. | TRBJ2-3 | TRBV6-5 | 14 | . | TGTGCCAGCAGTTTCAGGGGGGCCCCAGATACGCAGTATTTT | CASSFRGAPDTQYF
. | TRBJ2-1 | TRBV6-6 | 12 | . | TGTGCCAGCAGTTCGGGATACAATGAGCAGTTCTTC | CASSSGYNEQFF
few | TRBJ1-5 | TRBV6-6 | 15 | . | TGTGCCAGCAGCCAGACAGAGGGGGGCAATCAGCCCCAGCATTTT | CASSQTEGGNQPQHF
. | TRBJ2-7 | TRBV10-3 | 15 | TRBD2 | TGTGCCATCAGCGGGTTCCCTACTAGCGGCTACGAGCAGTACTTC | CAISGFPTSGYEQYF
. | TRBJ1-2 | TRBV6-6 | 14 | . | TGTGCCAGCACCCACAACAGGGAGTACGGTGGCTACACCTTC | CASTHNREYGGYTF
. | TRBJ2-7 | TRBV5-6 | 15 | TRBD2 | TGTGCCAGCAGCTTCCGGGACGGGGGGACCTACGAGCAGTACTTC | CASSFRDGGTYEQYF
. | TRBJ2-6 | TRBV7-9 | 16 | TRBD1 | TGTGCCAGCAGCCGGGACAGGGGGTCTGGGGCCAACGGCCTGACTTTC | CASSRDRGSGANGLTF
. | TRBJ2-2 | TRBV6-5 | 11 | . | TGTGCCAGCACCTTCTCCGGGGAGCTGTTTTTT | CASTFSGELFF
. | TRBJ2-6 | TRBV5-1 | 16 | . | TGCGCCAGCAGGGAGACAGGTCTCGCTGGGGCCAACGTCCTGACTTTC | CASRETGLAGANVLTF
. | TRBJ1-5 | TRBV2 | 14 | . | TGTGCCAGCAGTTCCCAGGGTCGCAATCAGCCCCAGCATTTT | CASSSQGRNQPQHF
. | TRBJ2-7 | TRBV5-1 | 14 | TRBD2 | TGCGCCAGCAGCGTGACTAGCGGGGGCCACGAGCAGTACTTC | CASSVTSGGHEQYF
. | TRBJ1-1 | TRBV2 | 16 | TRBD1 | TGTGCCAGCAGTGAAGCTCAAGGGACAGGGCCTCCAGGGGCTTTCTTT | CASSEAQGTGPPGAFF
. | TRBJ2-5 | TRBV5-1 | 14 | . | TGCGCCAGCAGGACCACACAGGGGAGGGAGACCCAGTACTTC | CASRTTQGRETQYF
. | TRBJ1-5 | TRBV19 | 16 | TRBD1 | TGTGCCAGTAGTTTCACCCGACAGGGAGGTAATCAGCCCCAGCATTTT | CASSFTRQGGNQPQHF
. | TRBJ1-4 | TRBV4-3 | 19 | . | TGCGCCAGCAGCCGAGATGGAATTGGGTGGAGCGGTGTGGTAGAAAAACTGTTTTTT | CASSRDGIGWSGVVEKLFF
. | TRBJ2-1 | TRBV5-1 | 16 | . | TGCGCCAGCAGCTTGGTTCCGGGAGAGGTGGCAAATGAGCAGTTCTTC | CASSLVPGEVANEQFF
. | TRBJ2-5 | TRBV6-1 | 16 | TRBD1 | TGTGCCAGCAGTGAAGCGCGGGACAGGGTGGGAGAGACCCAGTACTTC | CASSEARDRVGETQYF
many | TRBJ2-4 | TRBV7-8 | 15 | TRBD2 | TGTGCCAGCAGCCCCACTAGCGGGGGAAAAAACATTCAGTACTTC | CASSPTSGGKNIQYF
. | TRBJ1-2 | TRBV28 | 14 | . | TGTGCCAGCCGGCCCGGGACTACAGGCTATGGCTACACCTTC | CASRPGTTGYGYTF
. | TRBJ2-7 | TRBV6-5 | 16 | . | TGTGCCAGCAGTTACTCGTTAGGGGCGGATGCCTACGAGCAGTACTTC | CASSYSLGADAYEQYF
once | TRBJ1-3 | TRBV5-4 | 14 | . | TGTGCCAGCAGCCCTGGAGAGTCTGGAAACACCATATATTTT | CASSPGESGNTIYF
. | TRBJ2-1 | TRBV19 | 13 | TRBD1 | TGTGCCAGTAGTCCGGGACAGTACAATGAGCAGTTCTTC | CASSPGQYNEQFF
once | TRBJ1-2 | TRBV5-1 | 14 | . | TGCGCCAGCAGCCCTGGACAGACGAACTATGGCTACACCTTC | CASSPGQTNYGYTF
. | TRBJ1-1 | TRBV7-9 | 17 | . | TGTGCCAGCACCATCCAATCAGGTGGGGGCCTGAGCACTGAAGCTTTCTTT | CASTIQSGGGLSTEAFF
. | TRBJ1-1 | TRBV28 | 11 | . | TGTGCCAGCAGCCGGGGGACTGAAGCTTTCTTT | CASSRGTEAFF
. | TRBJ2-7 | TRBV6-5 | 15 | . | TGTGCCAGCAGTTACCGACAGGACCCCTCCTACGAGCAGTACTTC | CASSYRQDPSYEQYF
few | TRBJ1-3 | TRBV28 | 11 | . | TGTGCCAGCCTACGTGGAAACACCATATATTTT | CASLRGNTIYF
. | TRBJ2-2 | TRBV5-4 | 14 | . | TGTGCCAGCAGCTTGGACCCCGGGACCGGGGAGCTGTTTTTT | CASSLDPGTGELFF
. | TRBJ2-7 | TRBV6-5 | 13 | . | TGTGCCAGCAGTCCGTTCGGTACGGGGGAGCAGTACTTC | CASSPFGTGEQYF
. | TRBJ2-5 | TRBV15 | 15 | . | TGTGCCACCAGCAGCGGACACGACGAACAAGAGACCCAGTACTTC | CATSSGHDEQETQYF
. | TRBJ1-1 | TRBV11-2 | 15 | TRBD1 | TGTGCCAGCAGCCCTAGGACAGGGGGTTTCACTGAAGCTTTCTTT | CASSPRTGGFTEAFF
. | TRBJ2-5 | TRBV7-9 | 17 | TRBD2 | TGTGCCAGCAGCCGCCGCAGTGTCGGAAGCGGGGGGCACCTCCAGTACTTC | CASSRRSVGSGGHLQYF
. | TRBJ2-2 | TRBV15 | 14 | . | TGTGCCACCAGCAGAGACATGAACACCGGGGAGCTGTTTTTT | CATSRDMNTGELFF
. | TRBJ1-5 | TRBV7-9 | 14 | . | TGTGCCAGCAGCTTAAATCTGGAGAATCAGCCCCAGCATTTT | CASSLNLENQPQHF
once | TRBJ2-7 | TRBV5-1 | 15 | TRBD1 | TGCGCCAGCAGCCCGTGGGACAGGGGACGGTACGAGCAGTACTTC | CASSPWDRGRYEQYF
few | TRBJ2-5 | TRBV5-4 | 15 | . | TGTGCCAGCAGCTTGGAGGTGGGGGGGCAGGAGACCCAGTACTTC | CASSLEVGGQETQYF
. | TRBJ2-5 | TRBV30 | 11 | . | TGTGCCTGGAGCCTCCAAGAGACCCAGTACTTC | CAWSLQETQYF
. | TRBJ1-4 | TRBV4-1 | 15 | . | TGCGCCAGCAGCCGGGCCACAGGGATCAAGGAAAAACTGTTTTTT | CASSRATGIKEKLFF
. | TRBJ1-4 | TRBV6-5 | 16 | . | TGTGCCAGCAGTTACAGCCGGACAGCAACTAATGAAAAACTGTTTTTT | CASSYSRTATNEKLFF
. | TRBJ2-1 | TRBV10-3 | 14 | TRBD2 | TGTGCCATCAGTCCGGGACTAGCGCGGAATGAGCAGTTCTTC | CAISPGLARNEQFF
. | TRBJ1-3 | TRBV5-5 | 15 | TRBD1 | TGTGCCAGCAGCTTATCGACAGGGGAGACAAACACCATATATTTT | CASSLSTGETNTIYF
. | TRBJ2-5 | TRBV5-4 | 15 | TRBD1 | TGTGCCAGCAGCGTAGAGGGACAGAGAGGGGAGACCCAGTACTTC | CASSVEGQRGETQYF
. | TRBJ1-1 | TRBV13 | 12 | . | TGTGCCAACGGCGAGGGTTGGGGTCAGGCTTTCTTT | CANGEGWGQAFF
few | TRBJ1-1 | TRBV7-3 | 14 | . | TGTGCCAGCAGCCCACAGGGTATGAGGACTGAAGCTTTCTTT | CASSPQGMRTEAFF
. | TRBJ1-2 | TRBV7-3 | 14 | TRBD1 | TGTGCCAGCAGCGACGGACAGGGGAGTGGAGGCTACACCTTC | CASSDGQGSGGYTF
once | TRBJ2-1 | TRBV28 | 16 | . | TGTGCCAGCAGCAGCACCCGGCAGGGGGGCTACAATGAGCAGTTCTTC | CASSSTRQGGYNEQFF